These T cell receptor beta chains were read from a single sample in a study of blood T cell repertoires in COVID-19. TCRdb's table, derived via immunoSEQ multiplex PCR, lists solely in-frame clones and lacks some. Of fewer than 250,000 clones listed, 75% to 85% are singletons. Sequencing was carried out using peripheral blood. Receptors originate from a man in his 60s with acute or convalescent COVID-19. Both conserved end residues are part of each CDR3. The order of the fields is CDR3 DNA, CDR3 protein, J gene, V gene, D gene, clone size. The D gene is left open where the match is weak. Size values are once, few and many counts, or a class for expanded clones, and some rows have none.

CDR3 DNA: TGTGCCAGCAGTCGGACTAGCGGAGGGGATACGCAGTATTTT
CDR3 protein: CASSRTSGGDTQYF
J gene: TRBJ2-3
V gene: TRBV6-5
D gene: TRBD2
clone size: few

CDR3 DNA: TGTGCCAGCAGTCCCCTGGGCGGGCGGGGGAAAGAGACCCAGTACTTC
CDR3 protein: CASSPLGGRGKETQYF
J gene: TRBJ2-5
V gene: TRBV4-2
D gene: TRBD2
clone size: few

CDR3 DNA: TGTGCCAGCAGCCACGGGACAGGACGCGGGGAGCTGTTTTTT
CDR3 protein: CASSHGTGRGELFF
J gene: TRBJ2-2
V gene: TRBV11-3
D gene: TRBD1
clone size: NA

CDR3 DNA: TGCGCCAGCAGAACCGACAGGAAACCGAACACCGGGGAGCTGTTTTTT
CDR3 protein: CASRTDRKPNTGELFF
J gene: TRBJ2-2
V gene: TRBV4-1
D gene: NA
clone size: NA

CDR3 DNA: TGTGCCAGCAGTCGGACTAGCGGGGCTTACAATGAGCAGTTCTTC
CDR3 protein: CASSRTSGAYNEQFF
J gene: TRBJ2-1
V gene: TRBV6-5
D gene: TRBD2
clone size: NA

CDR3 DNA: TGTGCCAGCGGCCTCGGGGTCGGCAATGAGCAGTTCTTC
CDR3 protein: CASGLGVGNEQFF
J gene: TRBJ2-1
V gene: TRBV25-1
D gene: NA
clone size: NA

CDR3 DNA: TGTGCCACCAGTGACTCATCGGGACAGGGTTCACCCCTCCACTTT
CDR3 protein: CATSDSSGQGSPLHF
J gene: TRBJ1-6
V gene: TRBV24-1
D gene: TRBD1
clone size: NA

CDR3 DNA: TGTGCCAGCTCACCTGGACTCGAGAGCCTCAATGAGCAGTTCTTC
CDR3 protein: CASSPGLESLNEQFF
J gene: TRBJ2-1
V gene: TRBV18
D gene: NA
clone size: NA

CDR3 DNA: TGTGCCAGCACTCCGGGACTAGCGTCAGATGAGCAGTTCTTC
CDR3 protein: CASTPGLASDEQFF
J gene: TRBJ2-1
V gene: TRBV2
D gene: TRBD2
clone size: once

CDR3 DNA: TGTGCCAGCCCTAGGGACCACTCAGGGGATGAGCAGTTCTTC
CDR3 protein: CASPRDHSGDEQFF
J gene: TRBJ2-1
V gene: TRBV6-5
D gene: NA
clone size: NA

CDR3 DNA: TGCAGTGCTAGTGCTTTGGGGGGAGGGGACGGAGGGAATCAGCCCCAGCATTTT
CDR3 protein: CSASALGGGDGGNQPQHF
J gene: TRBJ1-5
V gene: TRBV20-1
D gene: NA
clone size: NA

CDR3 DNA: TGCAGCGTTGAAGGGACTAGCGGGGGGACAGATACGCAGTATTTT
CDR3 protein: CSVEGTSGGTDTQYF
J gene: TRBJ2-3
V gene: TRBV29-1
D gene: TRBD2
clone size: NA

CDR3 DNA: TGTGCCAGCAGCTGGATGGAGGATAGCGAGCAGTACTTC
CDR3 protein: CASSWMEDSEQYF
J gene: TRBJ2-7
V gene: TRBV11-2
D gene: NA
clone size: NA

CDR3 DNA: TGTGCCAGCAGCTTATCAGGGGGCGAACATGAAAAACTGTTTTTT
CDR3 protein: CASSLSGGEHEKLFF
J gene: TRBJ1-4
V gene: TRBV7-3
D gene: TRBD1
clone size: NA

CDR3 DNA: TGTGCCAGCAAGCTGGGGACTAGCTTGAATGAGCAGTTCTTC
CDR3 protein: CASKLGTSLNEQFF
J gene: TRBJ2-1
V gene: TRBV2
D gene: TRBD2
clone size: few

CDR3 DNA: TGTGCCAGCAGCTTATATAGCGGGGGGGCTGGTGAGCAGTTCTTC
CDR3 protein: CASSLYSGGAGEQFF
J gene: TRBJ2-1
V gene: TRBV7-3
D gene: TRBD2
clone size: NA

CDR3 DNA: TGTGCCAGCAGTTTCTCCTCTGGAAACACCATATATTTT
CDR3 protein: CASSFSSGNTIYF
J gene: TRBJ1-3
V gene: TRBV12-3/TRBV12-4
D gene: NA
clone size: once

CDR3 DNA: TGTGCCAGCAGGGGCAGGGATAGGCGCACTGAAGCTTTCTTT
CDR3 protein: CASRGRDRRTEAFF
J gene: TRBJ1-1
V gene: TRBV3-1/TRBV3-2
D gene: NA
clone size: NA

CDR3 DNA: TGTGCCAGCACCCCAGGGGTGTACTATGGCTACACCTTC
CDR3 protein: CASTPGVYYGYTF
J gene: TRBJ1-2
V gene: TRBV7-8
D gene: NA
clone size: NA

CDR3 DNA: TGTGCCAGCAGCTTAGGAGCTGGGGGCAGGGGAAACATTCAGTACTTC
CDR3 protein: CASSLGAGGRGNIQYF
J gene: TRBJ2-4
V gene: TRBV7-8
D gene: NA
clone size: NA

CDR3 DNA: TGTGCCACCAGTGATTCGTCCGGGACAGGGGGCACAGATACGCAGTATTTT
CDR3 protein: CATSDSSGTGGTDTQYF
J gene: TRBJ2-3
V gene: TRBV24-1
D gene: TRBD1
clone size: once

CDR3 DNA: TGTGCCAGCAGCGTAGCGGGAGAGGAGTACAATGAGCAGTTCTTC
CDR3 protein: CASSVAGEEYNEQFF
J gene: TRBJ2-1
V gene: TRBV9
D gene: NA
clone size: once

CDR3 DNA: TGTGCCAGCAGGCCGGGGACACCGAGCAATCAGCCCCAGCATTTT
CDR3 protein: CASRPGTPSNQPQHF
J gene: TRBJ1-5
V gene: TRBV28
D gene: NA
clone size: NA

CDR3 DNA: TGTGCCAGCAGCTTAAAGGGCGGGGGAAACTATGGCTACACCTTC
CDR3 protein: CASSLKGGGNYGYTF
J gene: TRBJ1-2
V gene: TRBV7-2
D gene: NA
clone size: NA

CDR3 DNA: TGCGCCAGCAGCCAGGGTACCGGGACAGGGACCCCCTACGAGCAGTACTTC
CDR3 protein: CASSQGTGTGTPYEQYF
J gene: TRBJ2-7
V gene: TRBV4-3
D gene: TRBD1
clone size: NA

CDR3 DNA: TGTGCCAGCAGCTTGGGAGGGCACTCCTACGAGCAGTACTTC
CDR3 protein: CASSLGGHSYEQYF
J gene: TRBJ2-7
V gene: TRBV5-5
D gene: NA
clone size: NA

CDR3 DNA: TGTGCCAGCAGCTTAATCAAAGGAGGACTCACCGGGGAGCTGTTTTTT
CDR3 protein: CASSLIKGGLTGELFF
J gene: TRBJ2-2
V gene: TRBV11-2
D gene: NA
clone size: once

CDR3 DNA: TGTGCCAGCATTCGGGATAACGGGGATGAGCAGTTCTTC
CDR3 protein: CASIRDNGDEQFF
J gene: TRBJ2-1
V gene: TRBV2
D gene: NA
clone size: NA

CDR3 DNA: TGTGCCAGCAGCCCCCCTGGACTGGGGAGCACAGATACGCAGTATTTT
CDR3 protein: CASSPPGLGSTDTQYF
J gene: TRBJ2-3
V gene: TRBV7-9
D gene: NA
clone size: NA

CDR3 DNA: TGTGCCTGGAGTGTTCGGGGGTTTACGGGAAACACCATATATTTT
CDR3 protein: CAWSVRGFTGNTIYF
J gene: TRBJ1-3
V gene: TRBV30
D gene: NA
clone size: NA

CDR3 DNA: TGCGCCAGCAGCTGGGACATCGTGAACACTGAAGCTTTCTTT
CDR3 protein: CASSWDIVNTEAFF
J gene: TRBJ1-1
V gene: TRBV10-2
D gene: NA
clone size: many

CDR3 DNA: TGTGCCAGCAGCGTCACTAGCGGGAGTAACACAGATACGCAGTATTTT
CDR3 protein: CASSVTSGSNTDTQYF
J gene: TRBJ2-3
V gene: TRBV7-6
D gene: TRBD2
clone size: NA

CDR3 DNA: TGTGCCAGTAGTTGGGGCGCCGACTACGAGCAGTACTTC
CDR3 protein: CASSWGADYEQYF
J gene: TRBJ2-7
V gene: TRBV19
D gene: NA
clone size: NA

CDR3 DNA: TGTGCCAGCAGCTCGGGACTAGCGGGGGGGCCGGGAGATACGCAGTATTTT
CDR3 protein: CASSSGLAGGPGDTQYF
J gene: TRBJ2-3
V gene: TRBV7-6
D gene: TRBD2
clone size: NA

CDR3 DNA: TGTGCCAGCAGCACTCGGGACAACAACAGAATCGACGAGCAGTACTTC
CDR3 protein: CASSTRDNNRIDEQYF
J gene: TRBJ2-7
V gene: TRBV13
D gene: NA
clone size: once

CDR3 DNA: TGTGCCAGCAGCATACAGGGGGCGACTGAAGCTTTCTTT
CDR3 protein: CASSIQGATEAFF
J gene: TRBJ1-1
V gene: TRBV7-9
D gene: TRBD1
clone size: NA

CDR3 DNA: TGTGCCAGCAGCTTAGTGCCCGGGGGGGGCCGGAACACTGAAGCTTTCTTT
CDR3 protein: CASSLVPGGGRNTEAFF
J gene: TRBJ1-1
V gene: TRBV7-3
D gene: NA
clone size: NA

CDR3 DNA: TGTGCCAGCAGTCGGGACAGGGGGATGGTGTACTTC
CDR3 protein: CASSRDRGMVYF
J gene: TRBJ2-7
V gene: TRBV6-5
D gene: TRBD1
clone size: NA

CDR3 DNA: TGTGCCAGTAGTCCAGGGACAGGGGGGGATTCCGATACGCAGTATTTT
CDR3 protein: CASSPGTGGDSDTQYF
J gene: TRBJ2-3
V gene: TRBV19
D gene: TRBD1
clone size: NA

CDR3 DNA: TGTGCCAGCAGCGTGACAGAGAATGAAAAACTGTTTTTT
CDR3 protein: CASSVTENEKLFF
J gene: TRBJ1-4
V gene: TRBV2
D gene: NA
clone size: NA

CDR3 DNA: TGCGCCAGCAGCTCTCGACTAGTGGTGTCCTCAGATACGCAGTATTTT
CDR3 protein: CASSSRLVVSSDTQYF
J gene: TRBJ2-3
V gene: TRBV5-1
D gene: NA
clone size: NA

CDR3 DNA: TGCGCCAGCAGCCCAGGGACTAGCGGGAGAACTAGCACAGATACGCAGTATTTT
CDR3 protein: CASSPGTSGRTSTDTQYF
J gene: TRBJ2-3
V gene: TRBV4-1
D gene: TRBD2
clone size: NA

CDR3 DNA: TGTGCCAGTGGGGCAGGACACACAGATACGCAGTATTTT
CDR3 protein: CASGAGHTDTQYF
J gene: TRBJ2-3
V gene: TRBV6-4
D gene: NA
clone size: NA

CDR3 DNA: TGTGCCAGCAGGAAACAGGGAGGGTCCGGGGAGCTGTTTTTT
CDR3 protein: CASRKQGGSGELFF
J gene: TRBJ2-2
V gene: TRBV2
D gene: NA
clone size: few

CDR3 DNA: TGTGCCAGCAGCCCCGGTCTAGGAAACACCATATATTTT
CDR3 protein: CASSPGLGNTIYF
J gene: TRBJ1-3
V gene: TRBV12-3/TRBV12-4
D gene: NA
clone size: NA

CDR3 DNA: TGTGCCAGCAGCGACAGGAGCAACGTCCTGACTTTC
CDR3 protein: CASSDRSNVLTF
J gene: TRBJ2-6
V gene: TRBV9
D gene: NA
clone size: NA

CDR3 DNA: TGTGCCATCAGAGAGGGCCGGGGGGTCGGGACTGAAGCTTTCTTT
CDR3 protein: CAIREGRGVGTEAFF
J gene: TRBJ1-1
V gene: TRBV10-3
D gene: NA
clone size: NA

CDR3 DNA: TGTGCCTGGAGTCCGAAGCCCACAGGACGGGAGCAGTACTTC
CDR3 protein: CAWSPKPTGREQYF
J gene: TRBJ2-7
V gene: TRBV30
D gene: NA
clone size: NA

CDR3 DNA: TGTGCCAGCAGCTTAAGTGCTGCGGGAGTGGTAAATGGTGGCTACACCTTC
CDR3 protein: CASSLSAAGVVNGGYTF
J gene: TRBJ1-2
V gene: TRBV7-2
D gene: NA
clone size: NA

CDR3 DNA: TGTGCCAGCAGCCTAGGGACAGGGGGCCTCACTGAAGCTTTCTTT
CDR3 protein: CASSLGTGGLTEAFF
J gene: TRBJ1-1
V gene: TRBV7-3
D gene: TRBD1
clone size: NA